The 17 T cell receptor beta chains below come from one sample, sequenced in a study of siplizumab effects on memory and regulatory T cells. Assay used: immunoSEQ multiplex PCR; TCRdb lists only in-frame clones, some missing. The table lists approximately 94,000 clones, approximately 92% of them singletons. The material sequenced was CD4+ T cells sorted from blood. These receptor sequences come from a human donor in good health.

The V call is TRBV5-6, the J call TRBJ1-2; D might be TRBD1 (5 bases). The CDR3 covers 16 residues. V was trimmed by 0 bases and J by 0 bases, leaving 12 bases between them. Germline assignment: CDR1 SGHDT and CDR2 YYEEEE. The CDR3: CASSLVGALANYGYTF. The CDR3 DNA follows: TGTGCCAGCAGCTTGGTTGGGGCCTTGGCTAACTATGGCTACACCTTC. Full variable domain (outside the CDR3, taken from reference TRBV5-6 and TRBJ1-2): DAGVTQSPTHLIKTRGQQVTLRCSPKSGHDTVSWYQQALGQGPQFIFQYYEEEERQRGNFPDRFSGHQFPNYSSELNVNALLLGDSALYLCASSLVGALANYGYTFGSGTRLTVV.

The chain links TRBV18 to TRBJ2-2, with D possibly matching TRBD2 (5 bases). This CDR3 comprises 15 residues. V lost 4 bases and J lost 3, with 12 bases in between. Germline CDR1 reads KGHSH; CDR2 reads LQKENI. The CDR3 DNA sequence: TGTGCCAGCTCACTCGGGATAAGCGACACCGGGGAGCTGTTTTTT. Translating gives CASSLGISDTGELFF.

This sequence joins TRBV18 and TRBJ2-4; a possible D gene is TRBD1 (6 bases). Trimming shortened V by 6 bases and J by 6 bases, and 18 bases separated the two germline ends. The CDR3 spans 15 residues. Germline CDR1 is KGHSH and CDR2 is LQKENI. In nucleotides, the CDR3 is TGTGCCAGCTCGCCAGACCTAGGACAGTCAAACATTCAGTACTTC. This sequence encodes CASSPDLGQSNIQYF.

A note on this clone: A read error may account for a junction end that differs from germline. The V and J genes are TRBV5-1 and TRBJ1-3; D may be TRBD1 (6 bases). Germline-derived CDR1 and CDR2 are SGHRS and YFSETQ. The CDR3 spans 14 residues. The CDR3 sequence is CAGSLAGVSDTIYF. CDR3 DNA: TGCGCCGGCAGCTTGGCAGGGGTCTCGGACACCATATATTTT.

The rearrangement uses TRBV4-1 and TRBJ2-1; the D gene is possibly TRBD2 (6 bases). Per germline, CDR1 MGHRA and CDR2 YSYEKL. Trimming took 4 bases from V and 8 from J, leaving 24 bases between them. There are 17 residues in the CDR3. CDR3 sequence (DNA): TGCGCCAGCAGCCTTCGGGGAGACAGCGGGTCCTCGGATGAGCAGTTCTTC. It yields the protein CASSLRGDSGSSDEQFF.

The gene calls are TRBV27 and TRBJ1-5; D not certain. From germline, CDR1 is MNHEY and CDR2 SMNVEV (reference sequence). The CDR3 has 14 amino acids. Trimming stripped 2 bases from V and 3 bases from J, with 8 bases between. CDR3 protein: CASSLGGINQPQHF. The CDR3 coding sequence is TGTGCCAGCAGTTTAGGAGGGATCAATCAGCCCCAGCATTTT.

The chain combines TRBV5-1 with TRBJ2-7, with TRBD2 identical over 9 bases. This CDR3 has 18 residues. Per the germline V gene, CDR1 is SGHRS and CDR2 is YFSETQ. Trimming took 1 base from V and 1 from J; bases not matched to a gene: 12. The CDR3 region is CASSLMGAGGWESYEQYF. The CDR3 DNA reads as TGCGCCAGCAGCTTGATGGGAGCGGGGGGTTGGGAGTCCTACGAGCAGTACTTC.

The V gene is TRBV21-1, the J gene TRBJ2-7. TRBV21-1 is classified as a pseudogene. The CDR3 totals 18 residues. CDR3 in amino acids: CASSKNGEKNPSPYEQYF. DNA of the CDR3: TGTGCCAGCAGCAAGAATGGCGAGAAGAACCCTTCCCCCTACGAGCAGTACTTC.

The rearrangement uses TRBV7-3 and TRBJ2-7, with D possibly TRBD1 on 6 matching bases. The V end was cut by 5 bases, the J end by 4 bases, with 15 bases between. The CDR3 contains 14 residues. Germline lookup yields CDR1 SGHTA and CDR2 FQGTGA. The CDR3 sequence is CASSTQGGSYEQYF. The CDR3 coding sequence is TGTGCCAGCAGCACCCAAGGGGGTTCGTACGAGCAGTACTTC.

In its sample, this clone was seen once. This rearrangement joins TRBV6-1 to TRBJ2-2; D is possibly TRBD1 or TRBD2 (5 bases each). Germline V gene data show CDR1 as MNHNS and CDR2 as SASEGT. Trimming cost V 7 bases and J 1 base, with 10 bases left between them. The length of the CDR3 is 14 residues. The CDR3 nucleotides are TGTGCCAGCATCAGGGAGCGGAACACCGGGGAGCTGTTTTTT. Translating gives CASIRERNTGELFF.

The CDR3 coding sequence is TGTGCCAGCAGTTTAGGGGGGAGGGCGGAAGCTTTCTTT. Amino acids: CASSLGGRAEAFF. The chain employs TRBV28 and TRBJ1-1, with D possibly being TRBD1 (5 bases). Germline CDR1 and CDR2: MDHEN and SYDVKM. The ends were cut back, 2 bases at V and 8 bases at J, with 12 bases in the middle. The CDR3 sequence is 13 residues long.

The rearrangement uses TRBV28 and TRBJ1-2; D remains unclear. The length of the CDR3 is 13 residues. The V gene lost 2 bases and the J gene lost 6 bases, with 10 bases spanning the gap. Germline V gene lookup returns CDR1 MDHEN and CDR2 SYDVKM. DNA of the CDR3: TGTGCCAGCAGTTTAGTGGTTGTGGATGGCTACACCTTC. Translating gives CASSLVVVDGYTF.

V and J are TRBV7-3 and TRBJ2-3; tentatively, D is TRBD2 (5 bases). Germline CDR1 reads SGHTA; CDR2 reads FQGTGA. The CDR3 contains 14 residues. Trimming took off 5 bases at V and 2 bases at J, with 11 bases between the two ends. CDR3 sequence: CASSLGLVTDTQYF. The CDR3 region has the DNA TGTGCCAGCAGCCTAGGACTGGTCACAGATACGCAGTATTTT.

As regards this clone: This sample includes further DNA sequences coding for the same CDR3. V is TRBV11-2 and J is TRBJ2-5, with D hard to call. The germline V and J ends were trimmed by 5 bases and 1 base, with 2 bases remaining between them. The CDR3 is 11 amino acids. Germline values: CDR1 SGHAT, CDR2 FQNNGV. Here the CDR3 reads CASSLQETQYF. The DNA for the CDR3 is TGTGCCAGCAGCCTCCAAGAGACCCAGTACTTC. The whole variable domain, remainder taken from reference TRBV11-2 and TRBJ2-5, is EAGVAQSPRYKIIEKRQSVAFWCNPISGHATLYWYQQILGQGPKLLIQFQNNGVVDDSQLPKDRFSAERLKGVDSTLKIQPAKLEDSAVYLCASSLQETQYFGPGTRLLVL.

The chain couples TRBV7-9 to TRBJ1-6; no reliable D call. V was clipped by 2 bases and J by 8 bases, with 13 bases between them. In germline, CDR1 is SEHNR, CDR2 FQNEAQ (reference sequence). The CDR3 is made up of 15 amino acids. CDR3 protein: CASSLSNGIYSPLHF. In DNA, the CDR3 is TGTGCCAGCAGCTTATCTAACGGAATATATTCACCCCTCCACTTT.

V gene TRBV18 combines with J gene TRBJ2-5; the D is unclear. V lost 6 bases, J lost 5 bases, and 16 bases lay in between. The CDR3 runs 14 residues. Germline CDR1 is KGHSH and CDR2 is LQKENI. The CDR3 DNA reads TGTGCCAGCTCCCTCGTAGCTGTTGCGGAGACCCAGTACTTC. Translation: CASSLVAVAETQYF.

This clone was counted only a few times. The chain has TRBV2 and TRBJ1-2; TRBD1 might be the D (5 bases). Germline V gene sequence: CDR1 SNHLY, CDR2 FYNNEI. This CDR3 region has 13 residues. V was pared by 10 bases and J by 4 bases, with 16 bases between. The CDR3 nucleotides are TGTGCCAACCTTCTGGGACTTCGCTATGGCTACACCTTC. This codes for CANLLGLRYGYTF.